The 5 T cell receptor beta chains below were found in one sample sequenced in a study of blood T cell repertoires in COVID-19. Clones were read by immunoSEQ multiplex PCR, and TCRdb kept only the in-frame ones, dropping some. The sample contains 120,000 to 150,000 clones, roughly 89% of which appear only once. Material: peripheral blood. The receptors were gathered from a man in his thirties or forties with COVID-19, enrolled during active disease.

In this sample, this clone turned up once. The chain links TRBV7-2 to TRBJ1-2; D perhaps matches TRBD1 (5 bases). The CDR3 length is 15 residues. Trimming took 2 bases from V and 6 from J, leaving 16 bases between them. Germline V gene sequence: CDR1 SGHTA, CDR2 FQGNSA. This CDR3 is CASSLLQGGRDGYTF. The CDR3 DNA reads TGTGCCAGCAGCTTATTGCAGGGTGGTCGGGATGGCTACACCTTC.

V and J are TRBV7-2 and TRBJ2-7, with a possible D match to TRBD1 (6 bases). The CDR3 sequence is 13 residues long. The germline V gene has CDR1 SGHTA and CDR2 FQGNSA. V lost 5 bases to trimming and J lost 5 bases, with 13 bases between them. In DNA form, the CDR3 reads TGTGCCAGCAGCATACACTCAGGGGACGAGCAGTACTTC. The encoded protein is CASSIHSGDEQYF.

The rearrangement links TRBV21-1 to TRBJ1-6; the table's D call, TRBD1, was not checked against the DNA. TRBV21-1 is flagged as a pseudogene. The CDR3 consists of 16 residues. The CDR3 DNA reads TGTGCCAGCAGTGATCTTACAGGGGGTGATAATTCACCCCTCCACTTT. It encodes CASSDLTGGDNSPLHF.

This clone appeared once. The V call is TRBV7-6, the J call TRBJ1-2; 9 bases agree with TRBD1. Trimming took 1 base from V and 8 from J; bases not matched to a gene: 2. The germline V gene has CDR1 SGHVS and CDR2 FNYEAQ. CDR3 length: 13 amino acids. The DNA of the CDR3 is TGTGCCAGCAGCTTAGGAACAGGGGGCGGCTACACCTTC. Amino acids: CASSLGTGGGYTF.

The chain combines TRBV7-8 with TRBJ2-7; D gene unclear. V was pared by 2 bases and J by 1 base, with 15 bases between. The CDR3 sequence is 16 residues long. Germline V lookup: CDR1 SGHVS, CDR2 FQNEAQ. Here the CDR3 reads CASSLNSAATSYEQYF. For the CDR3, the DNA is TGTGCCAGCAGCTTAAATAGTGCTGCGACTTCCTACGAGCAGTACTTC.